Listed here are 29 T cell receptor beta chains from one sample, sequenced in a study of CD8+ T cells in alopecia areata. Noted treatment: oral pan-JAK inhibitor, 5-10 mg twice daily. The authors extracted RNA and reverse transcribed it into cDNA as the sequencing template. Measured with immunoSEQ multiplex PCR; TCRdb has only the in-frame clones, and not every one. The table shows 200,000 to 250,000 clones, with under 75% occurring only once. The material was CD4+ T cells sorted from blood, obtained at week 4, from a patient treated with tofacitinib. The receptors shown here come from a human donor with alopecia areata.

The V call is TRBV30, the J call TRBJ1-6; no clear D. Trimming cost V 0 bases and J 5 bases, with 11 bases left between them. Germline V gene lookup returns CDR1 GTSNPN and CDR2 SVGIG (reference sequence). The CDR3 has 15 amino acids. The CDR3 nucleotides are TGTGCCTGGAGTGTGGGCCGGACGGATAATTCACCCCTCCACTTT. Amino acid sequence: CAWSVGRTDNSPLHF.

The CDR3 loop is CASSEDSPLHF. CDR3 nucleotides: TGTGCCAGCAGTGAGGATTCACCCCTCCACTTT. The genes are TRBV25-1 and TRBJ1-6; no clear D. CDR1 MGHDK and CDR2 SYGVNS come from the germline V gene. Trimming cost V 3 bases and J 8 bases, with 2 bases left between them. The CDR3 covers 11 residues.

The chain has TRBV19 and TRBJ1-2, with D maybe TRBD1 (5 bases). The germline CDR1 and CDR2 sequences are LNHDA and SQIVND (reference sequence). The germline V and J ends were trimmed by 2 bases and 6 bases, with 10 bases remaining between them. This CDR3 region has 13 residues. The CDR3 sequence: CASSIMGQDGYTF. The DNA of the CDR3 is TGTGCCAGTAGTATAATGGGGCAGGATGGCTACACCTTC.

V gene TRBV18 combines with J gene TRBJ1-1, with D possibly being TRBD1 (5 bases). V lost 1 base and J lost 1, with 7 bases in between. The CDR3 totals 14 residues. CDR1 KGHSH and CDR2 LQKENI come from the germline V gene. In DNA form, the CDR3 reads TGTGCCAGCTCACCACTCGACAGGAACACTGAAGCTTTCTTT. It is translated as CASSPLDRNTEAFF.

This rearrangement joins TRBV27 to TRBJ1-4, with a possible D match to TRBD1 (6 bases). Trimming left V 6 bases short and J 8 bases short, with 13 bases between. Germline CDR1 reads MNHEY; CDR2 reads SMNVEV (reference sequence). This CDR3 has 13 amino acids. Here the CDR3 reads CASSWGRREKLFF. CDR3 nucleotide sequence: TGTGCCAGCAGCTGGGGGCGACGAGAAAAACTGTTTTTT.

The rearrangement links TRBV11-2 to TRBJ2-3, with 9 bases that match TRBD2. With V trimmed by 5 bases and J by 4 bases, 10 bases remained unmatched. CDR3 length: 16 residues. Germline loops: CDR1 SGHAT, CDR2 FQNNGV. CDR3 sequence reads: CASSLPGAGGPDTQYF. The CDR3 coding sequence is TGTGCCAGCAGCCTCCCAGGAGCGGGGGGCCCAGATACGCAGTATTTT.

This chain links TRBV15 with TRBJ2-7; the D call may be TRBD1 or TRBD2 (5 bases each). Germline-derived CDR1 and CDR2 are LNHNV and YYDKDF (reference sequence). Deletions cut 3 bases from V and 2 bases from J, with 5 bases between. The CDR3 is 12 amino acids. The CDR3 DNA reads as TGTGCCACCAGCAGGGGGGCCTACGAGCAGTACTTC. Protein product: CATSRGAYEQYF.

This clone has more than one count but fewer than ten. The chain employs TRBV10-2 and TRBJ1-6; 7 nucleotides agree with TRBD1. With 5 bases clipped from V and 11 bases from J, the junction kept 6 bases outside the gene matches. Germline CDR1 is WSHSY and CDR2 is SAAADI. The CDR3 is 13 residues long. In DNA form, the CDR3 reads TGCGCCAGCAGTTCCCTCAGGGGGACACCCCTCCACTTT. Protein sequence: CASSSLRGTPLHF.

This clone has only one observation. This chain uses TRBV5-6 with TRBJ2-5; no reliable D call. Germline loops: CDR1 SGHDT, CDR2 YYEEEE. V shed 2 bases and J shed 5 bases, with 4 bases lying between them. The CDR3 loop spans 11 amino acids. CDR3: CASSLRETQYF. In DNA form, the CDR3 reads TGTGCCAGCAGCTTACGGGAGACCCAGTACTTC.

V gene TRBV7-2 combines with J gene TRBJ2-1, with D unclear. The CDR3 has 12 residues. V was cut by 1 base and J by 9 bases, with 7 bases left in between. Germline CDR1 and CDR2: SGHTA and FQGNSA. The CDR3 region is CASSLDFSEQFF. CDR3 DNA: TGTGCCAGCAGCTTAGACTTCTCTGAGCAGTTCTTC. Complete variable domain (other parts from reference TRBV7-2 and TRBJ2-1): GAGVSQSPSNKVTEKGKDVELRCDPISGHTALYWYRQSLGQGLEFLIYFQGNSAPDKSGLPSDRFSAERTGGSVSTLTIQRTQQEDSAVYLCASSLDFSEQFFGPGTRLTVL.

J is TRBJ1-2 and V is TRBV5-1, with unresolved D. V lost 0 bases to trimming and J lost 5 bases, with 5 bases between them. Germline CDR1 and CDR2: SGHRS and YFSETQ. The length of the CDR3 is 12 residues. The CDR3 DNA sequence: TGCGCCAGCAGCTTGGGAGAATATGGCTACACCTTC. It codes for CASSLGEYGYTF. Filled out from reference TRBV5-1 and TRBJ1-2, the complete variable domain reads KAGVTQTPRYLIKTRGQQVTLSCSPISGHRSVSWYQQTPGQGLQFLFEYFSETQRNKGNFPGRFSGRQFSNSRSEMNVSTLELGDSALYLCASSLGEYGYTFGSGTRLTVV.

The chain carries TRBV6-1 and TRBJ2-7; 10 bases are shared with TRBD1. CDR3 length equals 14 residues. Germline CDR1 and CDR2: MNHNS and SASEGT. Trimming took 7 bases from V and 1 from J; bases not matched to a gene: 4. The CDR3: CASTRDRGSYEQYF. DNA of the CDR3: TGTGCCAGCACCCGGGACAGGGGTTCCTACGAGCAGTACTTC.

The V and J genes are TRBV11-2 and TRBJ1-6; D might be TRBD1 (5 bases). Trimming took off 4 bases at V and 4 bases at J, with 17 bases between the two ends. The CDR3 spans 17 residues. The germline CDR1 and CDR2 sequences are SGHAT and FQNNGV. The CDR3 sequence is CASSSSGTGFYNSPLHF. In nucleotides, the CDR3 is TGTGCCAGCAGCTCCAGTGGGACGGGGTTTTATAATTCACCCCTCCACTTT.

V is TRBV5-8 and J is TRBJ2-7; D is unresolved. This CDR3 spans 13 amino acids. Trimming removed 4 bases from V and 0 bases from J, with 8 bases in between. The V gene's germline CDR1 is SGHTS and CDR2 YDEGEE. The CDR3 region has the DNA TGTGCCAGCAGCCCCGTCTACTCCTACGAGCAGTACTTC. Translation gives CASSPVYSYEQYF.

This clone came up a few times. V usage is TRBV7-2 and J usage is TRBJ2-7; D gene uncertain. The CDR3 is made up of 14 amino acids. Germline V lookup: CDR1 SGHTA, CDR2 FQGNSA. Between the trimmed V and J ends, which lost 2 bases and 6 bases, there was a span of 14 bases. The CDR3 DNA reads as TGTGCCAGCAGCTTAACGGTTCCTACGGCCGAGCAGTACTTC. It encodes CASSLTVPTAEQYF.

The V and J genes are TRBV5-1 and TRBJ2-1, with 7 nucleotides matching TRBD2. Trimming at V came to 4 bases and at J to 9 bases, leaving 10 bases not matched to a gene. Germline V CDR1 and CDR2: SGHRS, YFSETQ. This CDR3 region has 14 residues. The CDR3 DNA sequence: TGCGCCAGCAGCGCCGTGGGAGCGGGGAGTGAGCAGTTCTTC. The encoded protein is CASSAVGAGSEQFF. Combining the CDR3 with reference TRBV5-1 and TRBJ2-1 gives the whole variable domain KAGVTQTPRYLIKTRGQQVTLSCSPISGHRSVSWYQQTPGQGLQFLFEYFSETQRNKGNFPGRFSGRQFSNSRSEMNVSTLELGDSALYLCASSAVGAGSEQFFGPGTRLTVL.

V and J are TRBV15 and TRBJ2-7; 8 positions match TRBD2. From germline, CDR1 is LNHNV and CDR2 YYDKDF (reference sequence). Losses at the gene ends were 3 bases for V and 1 base for J; bases not matched to a gene: 5. The CDR3 extends over 15 amino acids. Written as DNA, the CDR3 is TGTGCCACCAGCAGGATAGCGGGGCAATCCTACGAGCAGTACTTC. It codes for CATSRIAGQSYEQYF.

This clone has a count of ten or more. The V and J genes are TRBV15 and TRBJ2-3; 9 bases are shared with TRBD1. The V segment lost 3 bases and the J segment 2 bases; nucleotides outside the gene matches: 3. The CDR3 runs to 15 residues. Germline CDR1 reads LNHNV; CDR2 reads YYDKDF (reference sequence). The CDR3 DNA reads TGTGCCACCAGCAGGGGACAGGGCCCCACAGATACGCAGTATTTT. As protein: CATSRGQGPTDTQYF.

This chain uses TRBV4-1 with TRBJ2-3; 9 nucleotides align to TRBD2. The CDR3 is made up of 16 amino acids. Trimming at V came to 0 bases and at J to 1 base, leaving 2 bases not matched to a gene. Per the germline V gene, CDR1 is MGHRA and CDR2 is YSYEKL. This CDR3 is CASSQDKRGGTDTQYF. CDR3 DNA sequence: TGCGCCAGCAGCCAAGATAAGCGGGGGGGCACAGATACGCAGTATTTT.

Details on this clone: Being one base from a much bigger clone, this may be a read error. The same CDR3 can be traced to other DNA sequences in this sample. The rearrangement joins TRBV11-2 to TRBJ2-3, with D unresolved. Looked up from germline, CDR1 is SGHAT and CDR2 is FQNNGV. With 1 base removed from V and 2 bases from J, the gap between germline ends came to 7 bases. This CDR3 has 14 residues. CDR3 sequence: CASSLGGITDTQYF. The DNA of the CDR3 is TGTGCCAGCAGCTTAGGGGGAATCACAGATACGCAGTATTTT. The full variable domain, in which reference TRBV11-2 and TRBJ2-3 provide the parts outside the CDR3, is EAGVAQSPRYKIIEKRQSVAFWCNPISGHATLYWYQQILGQGPKLLIQFQNNGVVDDSQLPKDRFSAERLKGVDSTLKIQPAKLEDSAVYLCASSLGGITDTQYFGPGTRLTVL.

A few counts support this clone. The sample carries other DNA sequences with the same CDR3. CDR3 DNA: TGCAGCGTTGGCCAGGGGGCGAGGGAGACCCAGTACTTC. Encoded protein: CSVGQGARETQYF. The V and J genes are TRBV29-1 and TRBJ2-5; 8 bases match TRBD1. This CDR3 region has 13 residues. Germline CDR1 SQVTM, CDR2 ANQGSEA. V shed 4 bases, J shed 5 bases, and the junction held 6 bases outside the gene matches.

The rearrangement joins TRBV6-6 to TRBJ2-1; 7 positions match TRBD1. Germline V gene sequence: CDR1 MNHNY, CDR2 SVGAGI (reference sequence). The CDR3 spans 13 residues. V gave up 8 bases and J gave up 7 bases; unmatched junction bases: 8. CDR3 sequence reads: CASLRGSGNEQFF. The CDR3 DNA follows: TGTGCCAGCCTCAGGGGGTCGGGGAATGAGCAGTTCTTC.

This clone was counted only a few times. The CDR3 nucleotides are TGTGCCAGCAGCACTAGCGGGGGGGCCCTTGGGGAGCAGTACTTC. Its protein is CASSTSGGALGEQYF. The chain has TRBV2 and TRBJ2-7, with 13 nucleotides matching TRBD2. The CDR3 runs 15 residues. Germline V lookup: CDR1 SNHLY, CDR2 FYNNEI. Germline trimming cut 6 bases from V and 7 bases from J; bases unmatched to any gene: 9.

CDR3 region: CAWSGPSRRAFF. The CDR3 coding sequence is TGTGCCTGGAGCGGACCTTCCCGGAGGGCTTTCTTT. The V and J genes are TRBV30 and TRBJ1-1, with D unclear. The CDR3 sequence is 12 residues long. Germline V gene sequence: CDR1 GTSNPN, CDR2 SVGIG (reference sequence). The V gene lost 3 bases and the J gene lost 11 bases, with 16 bases spanning the gap.

This chain joins TRBV30 and TRBJ2-6, with D unresolved. This CDR3 has 13 amino acids. Trimming removed 5 bases from V and 1 base from J, with 6 bases in between. The germline V gene encodes CDR1 GTSNPN and CDR2 SVGIG (reference sequence). DNA of the CDR3: TGTGCCTGGGACTTGTCTGGGGCCAACGTCCTGACTTTC. Translated: CAWDLSGANVLTF.

The sample holds one count of this clone. The chain employs TRBV27 and TRBJ1-6; D is uncertain. V was cut by 3 bases and J by 9 bases, with 12 bases left in between. The germline CDR1 and CDR2 sequences are MNHEY and SMNVEV (reference sequence). The CDR3 consists of 14 residues. CDR3 region: CASSFRPGISPLHF. CDR3 nucleotides: TGTGCCAGCAGTTTCCGTCCCGGGATTTCACCCCTCCACTTT.

This clone was observed a few times. This sequence joins TRBV10-3 and TRBJ1-2; 7 bases align to TRBD1. The V and J ends lost 0 bases and 4 bases, in that order; junction bases with no gene match: 2. Germline V gene data show CDR1 as ENHRY and CDR2 as SYGVKD. The CDR3 length is 14 residues. This CDR3 reads CAISESPGGYGYTF. The CDR3 nucleotides read TGTGCCATCAGTGAGTCTCCAGGGGGCTATGGCTACACCTTC.

The rearrangement joins TRBV29-1 to TRBJ2-1; D unresolved. This CDR3 region has 12 residues. Trimming took off 5 bases at V and 8 bases at J, with 13 bases between the two ends. The germline gives CDR1 SQVTM, CDR2 ANQGSEA. The CDR3 here is CSVPRLGHEQFF. CDR3 nucleotide sequence: TGCAGCGTTCCCCGACTTGGGCATGAGCAGTTCTTC.

The DNA of the CDR3 is TGTGCCTGGGCCTCAGGGACTGGCTACACCTTC. It specifies CAWASGTGYTF. The chain is built from TRBV30 and TRBJ1-2; D possibly corresponds to TRBD1 (5 bases). Deletions cut 5 bases from V and 7 bases from J, with 11 bases between. The CDR3 has 11 amino acids. Germline V gene sequence: CDR1 GTSNPN, CDR2 SVGIG (reference sequence).